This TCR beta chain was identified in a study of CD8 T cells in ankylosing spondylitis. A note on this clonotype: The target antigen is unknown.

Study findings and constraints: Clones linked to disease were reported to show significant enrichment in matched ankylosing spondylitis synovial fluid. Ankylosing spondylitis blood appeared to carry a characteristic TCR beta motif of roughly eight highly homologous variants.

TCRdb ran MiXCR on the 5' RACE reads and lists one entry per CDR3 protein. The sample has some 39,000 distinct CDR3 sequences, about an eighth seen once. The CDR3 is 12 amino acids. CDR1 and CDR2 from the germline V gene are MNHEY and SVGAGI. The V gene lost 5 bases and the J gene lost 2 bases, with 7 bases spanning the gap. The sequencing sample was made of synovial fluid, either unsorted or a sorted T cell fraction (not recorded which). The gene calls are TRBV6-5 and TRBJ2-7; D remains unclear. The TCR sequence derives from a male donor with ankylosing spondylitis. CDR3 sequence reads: CASSRRPYEQYF. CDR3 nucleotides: TGTGCCAGCAGTCGACGGCCCTACGAGCAGTACTTC.